A selection of T cell receptor beta chains follows, all from one sample in a study of CD8 T cells in Susac syndrome. TCRdb re-derived calls from the immunoSEQ multiplex PCR reads in MiXCR, one entry per CDR3 protein. The repertoire holds roughly 150,000 distinct CDR3 sequences, with 92% as singletons. Sequenced input: CD4+ T cells from PBMCs. The receptors stem from a human donor in good health. The CDR3 runs from the conserved cysteine through the conserved F or W. Fields, in order: J gene, D gene, V gene, clone size, CDR3 DNA, CDR3 protein. A D gene is named only where the DNA matches it firmly. Rows may omit the clone size; those that give it use once, few, many or a size class.

>TRBJ2-3|NA|TRBV18|NA
TGTGCCAGCTCACCAACCACAGATACGCAGTATTTT
CASSPTTDTQYF
>TRBJ2-1|TRBD2|TRBV9|NA
TGTGCCAGCAGCCCTAGGACTAGCGGGAGTTCCTACAATGAGCAGTTCTTC
CASSPRTSGSSYNEQFF
>TRBJ1-5|NA|TRBV6-2/TRBV6-3|NA
TGTGCCAGCAGACCCCCGGAGGGCGCCTCTCAGCCCCAGCATTTT
CASRPPEGASQPQHF
>TRBJ2-5|NA|TRBV4-1|NA
TGCGCCAGCAGCCAAGAGTCCCTTTCGACCCAGTACTTC
CASSQESLSTQYF
>TRBJ1-1|NA|TRBV7-9|NA
TGTGCCAGCACCCTCGGGGGCAACACTGAAGCTTTCTTT
CASTLGGNTEAFF
>TRBJ2-7|NA|TRBV23-1|NA
TGCGCCAGCAACGGACAGTACGAGCAGTACTTC
CASNGQYEQYF
>TRBJ2-7|NA|TRBV12-3/TRBV12-4|NA
TGTGCCAGCAGTCCCCCTGCGGGGTACGAGCAGTACTTC
CASSPPAGYEQYF
>TRBJ1-2|NA|TRBV6-6|NA
TGTGCCAGCAGACCTTCCCCCTATGGCTACACCTTC
CASRPSPYGYTF
>TRBJ2-5|NA|TRBV2|NA
TGTGCCAGCGGAGAAAGAGAGACCCAGTACTTC
CASGERETQYF
>TRBJ2-7|NA|TRBV6-6|NA
TGTGCCAGCAGTTACGTACAGGTCGCCTACGAGCAGTACTTC
CASSYVQVAYEQYF
>TRBJ2-1|NA|TRBV5-8|NA
TGTGCCAGCAGCTTATCCCCGGGACTCCTAAATGAGCAGTTCTTC
CASSLSPGLLNEQFF
>TRBJ1-3|NA|TRBV9|NA
TGTGCCAGCAGCGGGGGGGCCTCTGGAAACACCATATATTTT
CASSGGASGNTIYF
>TRBJ2-3|TRBD1|TRBV2|NA
TGTGCCAGCAAGTGGGACAGGGCGGGAGATACGCAGTATTTT
CASKWDRAGDTQYF
>TRBJ2-7|TRBD1|TRBV11-3|few
TGTGCCAGCAGCCGGACAGGGGTTTCCTACGAGCAGTACTTC
CASSRTGVSYEQYF
>TRBJ2-7|NA|TRBV5-1|NA
TGCGCCAGCAGCCCAACGGTGGATTACGAGCAGTACTTC
CASSPTVDYEQYF
>TRBJ2-5|NA|TRBV19|NA
TGTGCCAGTAGCCACCGGAGAGGGCTGCAAGAGACCCAGTACTTC
CASSHRRGLQETQYF
>TRBJ2-5|NA|TRBV3-1|once
TGTGCCAGCAGCCAAGTAGGACCGAGAGAGACCCAGTACTTC
CASSQVGPRETQYF
>TRBJ2-2|NA|TRBV14|NA
TGTGCCAGCAGCCAAGGCGTGTCCGGGAGAAACACCGGGGAGCTGTTTTTT
CASSQGVSGRNTGELFF
>TRBJ2-5|NA|TRBV28|NA
TGTGCCAGCAGTTTACCCCCTCCGGGAGAGACCCAGTACTTC
CASSLPPPGETQYF
>TRBJ2-3|TRBD1|TRBV6-6|once
TGTGCCAGCAGTTGGACAGGGGAGGGCACAGATACGCAGTATTTT
CASSWTGEGTDTQYF
>TRBJ1-2|TRBD1|TRBV19|NA
TGTGCCAGTAGTGCCCCCGGGACAGGGAATTTTGGCTACACCTTC
CASSAPGTGNFGYTF
>TRBJ1-1|TRBD1|TRBV20-1|NA
TGCAGTGCTAGAGACGGGACAGCGAACACTGAAGCTTTCTTT
CSARDGTANTEAFF
>TRBJ2-7|NA|TRBV20-1|NA
TGCAGTGCTCTCCCCCCAGGGCGTCCCGAGCAGTACTTC
CSALPPGRPEQYF
>TRBJ2-3|NA|TRBV7-8|NA
TGTGCCAGCAGCTTAGGGTCTCGGCGGGGAAGCACAGATACGCAGTATTTT
CASSLGSRRGSTDTQYF
>TRBJ2-5|TRBD1|TRBV29-1|NA
TGCAGCGTTACCCGGACAGGGGGCTTTGGAGAGACCCAGTACTTC
CSVTRTGGFGETQYF
>TRBJ1-1|NA|TRBV30|NA
TGTGCCTGGTCCACAGGGATGACTGAAGCTTTCTTT
CAWSTGMTEAFF
>TRBJ1-2|NA|TRBV9|NA
TGTGCCAGCAGCGTAGTAGGGTCTGGCTACACCTTC
CASSVVGSGYTF
>TRBJ2-3|TRBD2|TRBV29-1|NA
TGCAGCGTTGAAGCGGGAGGAGCAGATACGCAGTATTTT
CSVEAGGADTQYF
>TRBJ2-5|TRBD1|TRBV10-3|once
TGTGCCATCAGTTTAGCCGGGACAGAACAAGAGACCCAGTACTTC
CAISLAGTEQETQYF
>TRBJ2-1|NA|TRBV5-1|NA
TGCGCCAGCAGCCCTGCCTGGGACCGTGGGTCTGAGCAGTTCTTC
CASSPAWDRGSEQFF
>TRBJ2-4|NA|TRBV7-9|NA
TGTGCCAGCAGCCCTCGACAGGACTTAGCCAAAAACATTCAGTACTTC
CASSPRQDLAKNIQYF
>TRBJ2-5|TRBD2|TRBV2|NA
TGTGCCAGCAGACGGGGGGGCCAAGAGACCCAGTACTTC
CASRRGGQETQYF
>TRBJ1-5|NA|TRBV2|NA
TGTGCCAGCAGTGTCGGACAGATTAATCAGCCCCAGCATTTT
CASSVGQINQPQHF
>TRBJ1-5|TRBD1|TRBV30|NA
TGTGCCTGGAGAAAGGCCCAGGGGGGGAGCAATCAGCCCCAGCATTTT
CAWRKAQGGSNQPQHF
>TRBJ2-6|NA|TRBV27|NA
TGTGCCACCGCTACTCGGGGGGCCAACGTCCTGACTTTC
CATATRGANVLTF
>TRBJ2-1|TRBD1|TRBV10-3|NA
TGTGCCATCAGCGAGGACAGGGGTTACAATGAGCAGTTCTTC
CAISEDRGYNEQFF